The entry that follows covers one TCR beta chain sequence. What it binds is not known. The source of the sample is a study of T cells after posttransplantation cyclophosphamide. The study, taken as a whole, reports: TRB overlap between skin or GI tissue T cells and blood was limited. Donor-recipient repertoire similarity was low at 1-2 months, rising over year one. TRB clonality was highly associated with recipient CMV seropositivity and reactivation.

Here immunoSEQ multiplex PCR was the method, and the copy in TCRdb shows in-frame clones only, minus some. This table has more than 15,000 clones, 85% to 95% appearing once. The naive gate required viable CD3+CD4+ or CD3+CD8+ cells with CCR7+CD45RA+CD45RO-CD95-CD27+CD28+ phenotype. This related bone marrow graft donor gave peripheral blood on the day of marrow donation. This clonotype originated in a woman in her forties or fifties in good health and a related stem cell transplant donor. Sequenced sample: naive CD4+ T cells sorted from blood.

CDR3 DNA sequence: TGCGCCAGCAGCTTGGGAACGGGACAGGCCTACTCTGGAAACACCATATATTTT. As protein: CASSLGTGQAYSGNTIYF. V is TRBV5-1 and J is TRBJ1-3; 8 positions match TRBD1. CDR1 SGHRS and CDR2 YFSETQ come from the germline V gene. Trimming removed 0 bases from V and 0 bases from J; junction bases left unmatched: 8. The CDR3 contains 18 residues.